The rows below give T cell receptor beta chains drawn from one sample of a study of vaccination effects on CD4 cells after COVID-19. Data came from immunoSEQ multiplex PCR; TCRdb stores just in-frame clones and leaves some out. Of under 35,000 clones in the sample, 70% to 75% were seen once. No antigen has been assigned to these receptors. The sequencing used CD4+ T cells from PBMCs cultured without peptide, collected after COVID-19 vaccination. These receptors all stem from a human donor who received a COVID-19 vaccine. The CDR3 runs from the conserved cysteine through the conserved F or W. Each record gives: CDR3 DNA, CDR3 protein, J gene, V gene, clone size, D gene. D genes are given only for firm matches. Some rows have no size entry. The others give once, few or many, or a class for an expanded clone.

CDR3nt: TGCGCCAGCAGCCCCAGGGGACAGTTGTACCAAGAGACCCAGTACTTC
CDR3aa: CASSPRGQLYQETQYF
j_gene: TRBJ2-5
v_gene: TRBV5-1
abundance: -
d_gene: TRBD1

CDR3nt: TGTGCCAGCTCAGCAACTCCGAACACTGAAGCTTTCTTT
CDR3aa: CASSATPNTEAFF
j_gene: TRBJ1-1
v_gene: TRBV18
abundance: -
d_gene: -

CDR3nt: TGTGCCAGCAGCACCGGGACAGGGGGCGAAGCTTTCTTT
CDR3aa: CASSTGTGGEAFF
j_gene: TRBJ1-1
v_gene: TRBV7-9
abundance: -
d_gene: TRBD1

CDR3nt: TGTGCCAGCAGTGACACTAGCACAGATACGCAGTATTTT
CDR3aa: CASSDTSTDTQYF
j_gene: TRBJ2-3
v_gene: TRBV6-4
abundance: -
d_gene: -

CDR3nt: TGTGCCAGCAGTACGAGGGACTTTCAGCCCCAGCATTTT
CDR3aa: CASSTRDFQPQHF
j_gene: TRBJ1-5
v_gene: TRBV12-1
abundance: few
d_gene: -

CDR3nt: TGTGCCAGCAGCTTCTCTATCCCCGGGACAGTCACCGTAGGTACGCAGTATTTT
CDR3aa: CASSFSIPGTVTVGTQYF
j_gene: TRBJ2-3
v_gene: TRBV7-8
abundance: -
d_gene: TRBD1

CDR3nt: TGTGCCAGCAGTAGGGACTATGATTCACCCCTCCACTTT
CDR3aa: CASSRDYDSPLHF
j_gene: TRBJ1-6
v_gene: TRBV11-2
abundance: -
d_gene: -

CDR3nt: TGTGCCAGCAGTGAGATGGGGGTCAATCAGCCCCAGCATTTT
CDR3aa: CASSEMGVNQPQHF
j_gene: TRBJ1-5
v_gene: TRBV6-1
abundance: -
d_gene: -

CDR3nt: TGCGCCAGCAGCCAAGTATTAATGGGGGTAGCGGGGGGTAACACCGGGGAGCTGTTTTTT
CDR3aa: CASSQVLMGVAGGNTGELFF
j_gene: TRBJ2-2
v_gene: TRBV4-3
abundance: -
d_gene: TRBD2

CDR3nt: TGTGCCTGGGAGACAGTTGGGGGCTACACCTTC
CDR3aa: CAWETVGGYTF
j_gene: TRBJ1-2
v_gene: TRBV30
abundance: -
d_gene: -

CDR3nt: TGTGCCTGGAGCGCCTCTTACAATGAGCAGTTCTTC
CDR3aa: CAWSASYNEQFF
j_gene: TRBJ2-1
v_gene: TRBV30
abundance: few
d_gene: -

CDR3nt: TGTGCCAGCAGTTACCAACCAGGACTTACACAGGATACGCAGTATTTT
CDR3aa: CASSYQPGLTQDTQYF
j_gene: TRBJ2-3
v_gene: TRBV27
abundance: -
d_gene: -

CDR3nt: TGTGCCAGTAGTATAGGCCAGGGGACCCATGGCTACACCTTC
CDR3aa: CASSIGQGTHGYTF
j_gene: TRBJ1-2
v_gene: TRBV19
abundance: -
d_gene: -

CDR3nt: TGTGCCAGAAGCCCCCCGGCGGGGGCTCGGAACACTGAAGCTTTCTTT
CDR3aa: CARSPPAGARNTEAFF
j_gene: TRBJ1-1
v_gene: TRBV7-5
abundance: -
d_gene: -

CDR3nt: TGTGCCAGCAGCCCTCGTAGCGGGAGGTATAATGAGCAGTTCTTC
CDR3aa: CASSPRSGRYNEQFF
j_gene: TRBJ2-1
v_gene: TRBV7-2
abundance: -
d_gene: TRBD2

CDR3nt: TGTGCCAGCAGCCAACGATCTCGCACCGGGGAGCTGTTTTTT
CDR3aa: CASSQRSRTGELFF
j_gene: TRBJ2-2
v_gene: TRBV3-1/TRBV3-2
abundance: -
d_gene: -

CDR3nt: TGCGCCAGCAGCCGTTCAGCATCCACTAATGAAAAACTGTTTTTT
CDR3aa: CASSRSASTNEKLFF
j_gene: TRBJ1-4
v_gene: TRBV4-1
abundance: -
d_gene: -

CDR3nt: TGTGCCAGTAGTCCCCAGGGGGCATTCTACGAGCAGTACTTC
CDR3aa: CASSPQGAFYEQYF
j_gene: TRBJ2-7
v_gene: TRBV19
abundance: -
d_gene: TRBD1

CDR3nt: TGTGCCAGCTCACCAGGGACAGGGGGCCGGGGCTACACCTTC
CDR3aa: CASSPGTGGRGYTF
j_gene: TRBJ1-2
v_gene: TRBV18
abundance: -
d_gene: TRBD1

CDR3nt: TGTGCCACCACGGACCGGGACAGGGGGATTTCACCCCTCCACTTT
CDR3aa: CATTDRDRGISPLHF
j_gene: TRBJ1-6
v_gene: TRBV15
abundance: -
d_gene: TRBD1

CDR3nt: TGTGCCAGCAGCCTGGGGGGGAACTATGGCTACACCTTC
CDR3aa: CASSLGGNYGYTF
j_gene: TRBJ1-2
v_gene: TRBV5-4
abundance: -
d_gene: -

CDR3nt: TGTGCCAGCAGCTTAGCTTCAGCAACTAATGAAAAACTGTTTTTT
CDR3aa: CASSLASATNEKLFF
j_gene: TRBJ1-4
v_gene: TRBV7-6
abundance: -
d_gene: -

CDR3nt: TGTGCCAGCAGTCCCAGACACCCGTCTGGCTACACCTTC
CDR3aa: CASSPRHPSGYTF
j_gene: TRBJ1-2
v_gene: TRBV7-4
abundance: once
d_gene: -

CDR3nt: TGCGCCAGCAGCCCGGACAGTCGCAATCAGCCCCAGCATTTT
CDR3aa: CASSPDSRNQPQHF
j_gene: TRBJ1-5
v_gene: TRBV5-1
abundance: few
d_gene: -

CDR3nt: TGTGCCAGCAGCCAAGATCGATCGAAGCAGTTCTTC
CDR3aa: CASSQDRSKQFF
j_gene: TRBJ2-1
v_gene: TRBV14
abundance: few
d_gene: -

CDR3nt: TGCGCCAGCAGCTTGGACGCGGGTAGCAAAAACATTCAGTACTTC
CDR3aa: CASSLDAGSKNIQYF
j_gene: TRBJ2-4
v_gene: TRBV5-1
abundance: -
d_gene: -

CDR3nt: TGTGCCAGCAGTTTCGGACAGGGGGCTTACAATGAGCAGTTCTTC
CDR3aa: CASSFGQGAYNEQFF
j_gene: TRBJ2-1
v_gene: TRBV27
abundance: -
d_gene: TRBD1

CDR3nt: TGTGCCAGCTCACCGTCGGCGGGAGATACTGAGCAGTTCTTC
CDR3aa: CASSPSAGDTEQFF
j_gene: TRBJ2-1
v_gene: TRBV18
abundance: -
d_gene: TRBD2

CDR3nt: TGTGCCAGCAGTTTAACGACAGGGATCAACACTGAAGCTTTCTTT
CDR3aa: CASSLTTGINTEAFF
j_gene: TRBJ1-1
v_gene: TRBV27
abundance: -
d_gene: TRBD1

CDR3nt: TGTGCCAGCAGCTTAGGGGGACTAGCGGCCTCCTACGAGCAGTACTTC
CDR3aa: CASSLGGLAASYEQYF
j_gene: TRBJ2-7
v_gene: TRBV13
abundance: few
d_gene: TRBD2

CDR3nt: TGTGCCAGCACCCCAGGCGGGCTAGCGAGCACCGGGGAGCTGTTTTTT
CDR3aa: CASTPGGLASTGELFF
j_gene: TRBJ2-2
v_gene: TRBV5-4
abundance: -
d_gene: -

CDR3nt: TGTGCCACCGCGGATAGCGGCCACTCCTACAATGAGCAGTTCTTC
CDR3aa: CATADSGHSYNEQFF
j_gene: TRBJ2-1
v_gene: TRBV24-1
abundance: -
d_gene: -

CDR3nt: TGTGCCAGCAGTTTGTGGGGGGGAACTGAAGCTTTCTTT
CDR3aa: CASSLWGGTEAFF
j_gene: TRBJ1-1
v_gene: TRBV12-3/TRBV12-4
abundance: -
d_gene: -

CDR3nt: TGTGCCAGCAGCTTAGTTTTCCATACGCAGTATTTT
CDR3aa: CASSLVFHTQYF
j_gene: TRBJ2-3
v_gene: TRBV7-9
abundance: medium-sized
d_gene: -

CDR3nt: TGTGCTAGCAGCTTAGGCCGCACAGATACGCAGTATTTT
CDR3aa: CASSLGRTDTQYF
j_gene: TRBJ2-3
v_gene: TRBV7-7
abundance: large
d_gene: -

CDR3nt: TGTGCCAGTAGTGATAGACAGGACTCTGGAAACACCATATATTTT
CDR3aa: CASSDRQDSGNTIYF
j_gene: TRBJ1-3
v_gene: TRBV19
abundance: -
d_gene: -

CDR3nt: TGTGCCAGCAGCGTAGGGGGACTAGCGGGCTACAATGAGCAGTTCTTC
CDR3aa: CASSVGGLAGYNEQFF
j_gene: TRBJ2-1
v_gene: TRBV9
abundance: -
d_gene: TRBD2

CDR3nt: TGTGCCAGCAGTTATTTAAGCCTAGCGGACAAAAACAATGAGCAGTTCTTC
CDR3aa: CASSYLSLADKNNEQFF
j_gene: TRBJ2-1
v_gene: TRBV6-9
abundance: -
d_gene: TRBD2

CDR3nt: TGCAGCGTTCGGGGCGGGGATGGCTACACCTTC
CDR3aa: CSVRGGDGYTF
j_gene: TRBJ1-2
v_gene: TRBV29-1
abundance: few
d_gene: -

CDR3nt: TGTGCCAGCAGCAAGGGACATACGGATACGCAGTATTTT
CDR3aa: CASSKGHTDTQYF
j_gene: TRBJ2-3
v_gene: TRBV11-2
abundance: -
d_gene: -

CDR3nt: TGCGCCAGCAGCTCCAGACAGGGGGCTAACTATGGCTACACCTTC
CDR3aa: CASSSRQGANYGYTF
j_gene: TRBJ1-2
v_gene: TRBV5-1
abundance: -
d_gene: TRBD1

CDR3nt: TGCAGCGTTGACGGGACTAGCGGGTGGAATGAGCAGTTCTTC
CDR3aa: CSVDGTSGWNEQFF
j_gene: TRBJ2-1
v_gene: TRBV29-1
abundance: -
d_gene: TRBD2

CDR3nt: TGTGCCAGCAGTTACCGGTACATCTCTGGGGGATACGAGCAGTACTTC
CDR3aa: CASSYRYISGGYEQYF
j_gene: TRBJ2-7
v_gene: TRBV6-5
abundance: -
d_gene: -

CDR3nt: TGTGCCAGTAGTGCCGGCGTCGAGCAGTACTTC
CDR3aa: CASSAGVEQYF
j_gene: TRBJ2-7
v_gene: TRBV19
abundance: -
d_gene: -

CDR3nt: TGCGCCAGCAGCGTGGGGGCGGGGGGAAAACTGTTTTTT
CDR3aa: CASSVGAGGKLFF
j_gene: TRBJ1-4
v_gene: TRBV4-3
abundance: -
d_gene: -

CDR3nt: TGTGCCAGCAGCGCACACGACAGCCAGAACTCTGGAAACACCATATATTTT
CDR3aa: CASSAHDSQNSGNTIYF
j_gene: TRBJ1-3
v_gene: TRBV21-1
abundance: -
d_gene: -

CDR3nt: TGTGCCTCGGGCGGGGAGACCCAGTACTTC
CDR3aa: CASGGETQYF
j_gene: TRBJ2-5
v_gene: TRBV28
abundance: -
d_gene: -

CDR3nt: TGTGCCAGCAGCCGAGCGCCGGGCACTGAAGCTTTCTTT
CDR3aa: CASSRAPGTEAFF
j_gene: TRBJ1-1
v_gene: TRBV3-1/TRBV3-2
abundance: -
d_gene: -

CDR3nt: TGTGCCAGTAGTATTGGCACAGGGGGCTCCTACGAGCAGTACTTC
CDR3aa: CASSIGTGGSYEQYF
j_gene: TRBJ2-7
v_gene: TRBV19
abundance: -
d_gene: TRBD1

CDR3nt: TGCAGTGCTAGTCACGCTAGCGGGAGTCAGAATGAGCAGTTCTTC
CDR3aa: CSASHASGSQNEQFF
j_gene: TRBJ2-1
v_gene: TRBV20-1
abundance: -
d_gene: TRBD2

CDR3nt: TGCGCCAGCAGCCCCGGGACAACCGCCTCCTCTGGGGCCAACGTCCTGACTTTC
CDR3aa: CASSPGTTASSGANVLTF
j_gene: TRBJ2-6
v_gene: TRBV4-1
abundance: once
d_gene: -